The sequence of this T cell receptor beta chain was determined in a study of blood T cell repertoires in COVID-19. This table comes from immunoSEQ multiplex PCR, and its TCRdb copy is limited to in-frame clones, with some not included. The sample contains tens of thousands of clones, around 90% of which appear only once. With V trimmed by 8 bases and J by 5 bases, 2 bases remained unmatched. The CDR3 sequence is 11 residues long. Looked up from germline, CDR1 is WSHSY and CDR2 is SAAADI. The material sequenced was peripheral blood. The sequence derives from a human donor in a cohort sampled during active COVID-19. This chain links TRBV10-2 with TRBJ1-1; 7 positions match TRBD1. The CDR3 coding sequence is TGCGCCAGCCAACAGGGGACTGAAGCTTTCTTT. This codes for CASQQGTEAFF.